Presented here are 32 T cell receptor beta chains from one specimen sequenced in a study of blood T cell repertoires in COVID-19. Method: immunoSEQ multiplex PCR; TCRdb's copy keeps in-frame clones and lacks some. This sample has 150,000 or so clones, with more than 65% found just once. Sequenced: PBMCs or T cells enriched from blood (not recorded which). Source of these receptors: a man in his sixties who had recovered from COVID-19.

This clone has just a few counts. The chain uses TRBV2 and TRBJ1-5; 9 nucleotides match TRBD1. CDR1 is SNHLY, CDR2 FYNNEI, per germline. The junction had 7 bases not matched to a gene; V was cut back by 3 bases and J by 7 bases. The CDR3 extends over 15 amino acids. The CDR3 loop is CASSERTGDGQPQHF. CDR3 nucleotides: TGTGCCAGCAGTGAGAGGACAGGGGACGGGCAGCCCCAGCATTTT.

V is TRBV7-2 and J is TRBJ1-5, with D unresolved. V lost 0 bases to trimming and J lost 0 bases, with 6 bases between them. The CDR3 is made up of 15 amino acids. Looked up from germline, CDR1 is SGHTA and CDR2 is FQGNSA. The CDR3: CASSLAARSNQPQHF. DNA of the CDR3: TGTGCCAGCAGCTTAGCGGCCCGTAGCAATCAGCCCCAGCATTTT.

The chain couples TRBV7-2 to TRBJ2-7; D possibly corresponds to TRBD1 (5 bases). This CDR3 spans 14 amino acids. From germline, CDR1 is SGHTA and CDR2 FQGNSA. The ends were cut back, 3 bases at V and 3 bases at J, with 12 bases in the middle. CDR3 loop: CASSFGQGHYEQYF. CDR3 in DNA: TGTGCCAGCAGCTTTGGGCAGGGCCACTACGAGCAGTACTTC.

V usage is TRBV4-2 and J usage is TRBJ2-5; 8 positions match TRBD1. Unmatched junction bases numbered 9, after V lost 1 base and J lost 2 bases. Germline assignment: CDR1 LGHNA and CDR2 YNFKEQ. The length of the CDR3 is 17 residues. The CDR3 loop is CASSQGSRDRRQETQYF. The CDR3 DNA reads as TGTGCCAGCAGCCAAGGGTCGCGGGACAGGAGACAAGAGACCCAGTACTTC.

The count of this clone is one. The rearrangement links TRBV16 to TRBJ2-1, with D possibly being TRBD1 (6 bases). The CDR3 runs to 19 residues. CDR1 and CDR2 from the germline V gene are KGHSY and FQNENV. Trimming pared 4 bases from V and 5 bases from J, leaving 27 bases between. Here the CDR3 DNA reads TGTGCCAGCAGCCCTACTAACAGGGCCGGAGATTCACTCGACAATGAGCAGTTCTTC. Translated, it gives CASSPTNRAGDSLDNEQFF.

The genes are TRBV29-1 and TRBJ1-1; D possibly corresponds to TRBD1 (6 bases). Trimming took 6 bases from V and 4 from J, leaving 12 bases between them. Germline V CDR1 and CDR2: SQVTM, ANQGSEA. CDR3 length: 12 residues. CDR3 protein: CSVAQGSTEAFF. The CDR3 nucleotides read TGCAGCGTCGCCCAGGGGAGCACTGAAGCTTTCTTT.

The chain combines TRBV6-5 with TRBJ2-1; 10 bases agree with TRBD1. CDR3 size: 15 residues. V gave up 6 bases and J gave up 8 bases; unmatched junction bases: 10. Germline V gene sequence: CDR1 MNHEY, CDR2 SVGAGI. CDR3 protein: CASRRQGATSHEQFF. Written as DNA, the CDR3 is TGTGCCAGCAGACGACAGGGGGCGACGTCTCATGAGCAGTTCTTC.

The chain carries TRBV19 and TRBJ2-7; possibly TRBD1 for D (5 bases). Germline V CDR1 and CDR2: LNHDA, SQIVND (reference sequence). Trimming pared 9 bases from V and 0 bases from J, leaving 18 bases between. CDR3 length: 15 residues. Here the CDR3 reads CASARAGRSSYEQYF. The CDR3, as DNA: TGTGCCAGCGCCAGGGCTGGGCGGAGCTCCTACGAGCAGTACTTC.

This chain connects TRBV7-9 to TRBJ2-1; D is undetermined. The germline CDR1 and CDR2 sequences are SEHNR and FQNEAQ (reference sequence). Trimming stripped 1 base from V and 10 bases from J, with 14 bases between. The CDR3 is made up of 14 amino acids. CDR3 bases: TGTGCCAGCAGCTTAGGGATTGCAGGTAACGAGCAGTTCTTC. It is translated as CASSLGIAGNEQFF.

This clone was counted between two and nine times. The identical CDR3 is also encoded by other nucleotide sequences in the sample. The V and J genes are TRBV2 and TRBJ2-2, with D uncertain. The CDR3 has 13 amino acids. Germline CDR1 SNHLY, CDR2 FYNNEI. Trimming pared 4 bases from V and 4 bases from J, leaving 7 bases between. The CDR3 loop reads CASSVRGTGELFF. The DNA for the CDR3 is TGTGCCAGCAGTGTACGAGGCACCGGGGAGCTGTTTTTT. Full variable domain (rest looked up from reference TRBV2 and TRBJ2-2): EPEVTQTPSHQVTQMGQEVILRCVPISNHLYFYWYRQILGQKVEFLVSFYNNEISEKSEIFDDQFSVERPDGSNFTLKIRSTKLEDSAMYFCASSVRGTGELFFGEGSRLTVL.

The chain links TRBV7-9 to TRBJ2-5; 7 bases match TRBD2. This CDR3 is 15 amino acids long. Germline V lookup: CDR1 SEHNR, CDR2 FQNEAQ (reference sequence). Trimming at V came to 1 base and at J to 2 bases, leaving 4 bases not matched to a gene. CDR3 residues: CASSLGGGRQETQYF. Written as DNA, the CDR3 is TGTGCCAGCAGCTTAGGGGGAGGGAGGCAAGAGACCCAGTACTTC.

This clone was seen more than once but under ten times. The chain carries TRBV19 and TRBJ1-2, with D possibly being TRBD1 (5 bases). V lost 6 bases and J lost 4, with 12 bases in between. Germline CDR1 is LNHDA and CDR2 is SQIVND (reference sequence). The CDR3 is 13 residues long. Here the CDR3 reads CASSPLGLYGYTF. CDR3 nucleotide sequence: TGTGCCAGTAGCCCCTTGGGGCTCTATGGCTACACCTTC.

In this sample, this clone turned up once. The chain carries TRBV5-4 and TRBJ2-7; possible D gene TRBD2, 6 bases. Germline V gene sequence: CDR1 SGHNT, CDR2 YYREEE (reference sequence). Trimming removed 0 bases from V and 0 bases from J, with 16 bases in between. There are 17 residues in the CDR3. The DNA for the CDR3 is TGTGCCAGCAGCTTGGGAGTAAGTGGGAGGCCCTCCTACGAGCAGTACTTC. Protein: CASSLGVSGRPSYEQYF.

The chain carries TRBV19 and TRBJ2-1, with 15 bases lining up with TRBD2. The CDR3 runs 17 residues. Per the germline V gene, CDR1 is LNHDA and CDR2 is SQIVND (reference sequence). After removal of 6 bases from V and 5 bases from J, the junction contained 8 bases not matched to a gene. The CDR3 DNA follows: TGTGCCAGTAGATGGACTAGCGGGAGGGCCTTGAACAATGAGCAGTTCTTC. It translates to CASRWTSGRALNNEQFF.

This clone was seen more than once but under ten times. The chain recombines TRBV4-2 with TRBJ2-7, with TRBD1 identical over 10 bases. Trimming took 3 bases from V and 3 from J; bases not matched to a gene: 11. This CDR3 is built from 17 residues. Per the germline V gene, CDR1 is LGHNA and CDR2 is YNFKEQ. The CDR3 DNA reads as TGTGCCAGCAGCCACCCCTCCGGGACAGGGGCCGTCTACGAGCAGTACTTC. It encodes CASSHPSGTGAVYEQYF.

The chain links TRBV2 to TRBJ1-1, with 9 positions matching TRBD1. Germline-derived CDR1 and CDR2 are SNHLY and FYNNEI. The J segment lost 3 bases and the V segment lost 6 bases, leaving 8 bases of the junction unmatched. This CDR3 is 15 amino acids long. The CDR3 sequence: CASRAGTGRDTEAFF. In DNA form, the CDR3 reads TGTGCCAGCAGGGCAGGGACAGGGCGGGACACTGAAGCTTTCTTT.

This sequence joins TRBV6-5 and TRBJ1-6; D gene unclear. The CDR3 sequence is 15 residues long. Trimming stripped 11 bases from V and 4 bases from J, with 18 bases between. CDR1 MNHEY and CDR2 SVGAGI come from the germline V gene. The chain's CDR3 is CASKAALPYNSPLHF. Here the CDR3 DNA reads TGTGCCTCAAAGGCGGCGTTACCTTATAATTCACCCCTCCACTTT.

The chain couples TRBV6-6 to TRBJ2-3; D remains ambiguous. This CDR3 is built from 14 residues. Trimming cost V 0 bases and J 7 bases, with 11 bases left between them. Germline values: CDR1 MNHNY, CDR2 SVGAGI (reference sequence). CDR3 coding DNA: TGTGCCAGCAGTTACTCGAATACGAGAAATACGCAGTATTTT. Amino acid sequence: CASSYSNTRNTQYF.

The genes are TRBV7-2 and TRBJ2-1, with D possibly matching TRBD2 (6 bases). Trimming cost V 7 bases and J 10 bases, with 11 bases left between them. The CDR3 extends over 11 amino acids. Looked up from germline, CDR1 is SGHTA and CDR2 is FQGNSA. The CDR3 region is CASTEGLEQFF. As DNA, the CDR3 is TGTGCCAGCACGGAGGGGTTGGAGCAGTTCTTC.

The chain couples TRBV5-1 to TRBJ1-2, with D unresolved. Germline V gives CDR1 SGHRS, CDR2 YFSETQ. Trimming left V 0 bases short and J 0 bases short, with 18 bases between. The CDR3 totals 18 residues. Here the CDR3 DNA reads TGCGCCAGCAGCTTGGGACCGATGGGGAGGACTACTAACTATGGCTACACCTTC. Its translation: CASSLGPMGRTTNYGYTF.

The chain recombines TRBV10-3 with TRBJ1-5; no clear D. The CDR3 length is 13 residues. V was shortened by 7 bases and J by 5 bases, with 12 bases between the two germline ends. Germline CDR1 and CDR2: ENHRY and SYGVKD. This chain's CDR3 is CAIMEQPYQPQHF. As DNA, the CDR3 is TGTGCCATCATGGAACAGCCTTATCAGCCCCAGCATTTT.

Only a few counts were recorded for this clone. V usage is TRBV2 and J usage is TRBJ2-3; weak D call: TRBD2 (7 bases). This CDR3 spans 15 amino acids. V dropped 11 bases and J dropped 4 bases, with 22 bases sitting between them. The germline V gene encodes CDR1 SNHLY and CDR2 FYNNEI. The CDR3 protein is CAASGGSGAPDTQYF. The CDR3 DNA reads TGTGCCGCTTCCGGGGGCAGCGGGGCCCCAGATACGCAGTATTTT.

The gene calls are TRBV7-2 and TRBJ2-3; 12 bases fit TRBD2. Trimming took 4 bases from V and 2 from J; bases not matched to a gene: 4. The CDR3 is 16 residues long. In germline, CDR1 is SGHTA, CDR2 FQGNSA. The CDR3 DNA is TGTGCCAGCAGCTCACGACTAGCGGGGGCCACAGATACGCAGTATTTT. This gives the protein CASSSRLAGATDTQYF.

The chain is built from TRBV7-2 and TRBJ2-7; TRBD1 agrees at 10 bases. The CDR3 is 15 residues long. Trimming cost V 5 bases and J 1 base; bases outside gene matches: 5. Germline V gene sequence: CDR1 SGHTA, CDR2 FQGNSA. CDR3 residues: CASSGWTGGSYEQYF. For the CDR3, the DNA is TGTGCCAGCAGCGGATGGACAGGGGGTTCCTACGAGCAGTACTTC.

The chain joins TRBV7-3 to TRBJ2-3; maybe TRBD2 (6 bases). Trimming pared 5 bases from V and 0 bases from J, leaving 12 bases between. This CDR3 region has 15 residues. The V gene's germline CDR1 is SGHTA and CDR2 FQGTGA. CDR3 residues: CASSQAGTSTDTQYF. The CDR3 DNA sequence: TGTGCCAGCAGCCAAGCGGGCACTAGCACAGATACGCAGTATTTT.

The V and J genes are TRBV30 and TRBJ1-4, with 7 nucleotides matching TRBD1. There are 12 residues in the CDR3. The V and J ends lost 8 bases and 3 bases, in that order; junction bases with no gene match: 3. Looked up from germline, CDR1 is GTSNPN and CDR2 is SVGIG (reference sequence). This chain's CDR3 is CARQGPNEKLFF. CDR3 coding DNA: TGTGCCCGACAGGGTCCTAATGAAAAACTGTTTTTT.

In nucleotides, the CDR3 is TGCAGCGTAGAATCGGGACTAGTTTTGGCAGATACGCAGTATTTT. Residues: CSVESGLVLADTQYF. V is TRBV29-1 and J is TRBJ2-3; TRBD2 aligns across 8 bases. Trimming at V came to 6 bases and at J to 4 bases, leaving 12 bases not matched to a gene. CDR3 size: 15 residues. In germline, CDR1 is SQVTM, CDR2 ANQGSEA.

The chain uses TRBV19 and TRBJ1-1; perhaps TRBD1 as D (5 bases). The CDR3 has 13 amino acids. Trimming pared 4 bases from V and 0 bases from J, leaving 6 bases between. The V gene's germline CDR1 is LNHDA and CDR2 SQIVND (reference sequence). CDR3 bases: TGTGCCAGTAGTACAGGGATGAACACTGAAGCTTTCTTT. Its translation: CASSTGMNTEAFF.

The J gene is TRBJ1-2, the V gene TRBV10-3; 10 bases fit TRBD1. Per the germline V gene, CDR1 is ENHRY and CDR2 is SYGVKD. The CDR3 extends over 15 amino acids. V lost 6 bases to trimming and J lost 2 bases; unmatched junction nucleotides: 6. The CDR3 DNA reads TGTGCCATCAGGGGGGACAGGGGACTAAACTATGGCTACACCTTC. It encodes CAIRGDRGLNYGYTF.

In this sample, this clone turned up once. This chain links TRBV2 with TRBJ1-3, with D unresolved. Trimming took off 5 bases at V and 0 bases at J, with 11 bases between the two ends. The CDR3 covers 15 residues. In germline, CDR1 is SNHLY, CDR2 FYNNEI. This chain's CDR3 is CASSSTVSSGNTIYF. CDR3 in DNA: TGTGCCAGCAGTTCCACAGTAAGCTCTGGAAACACCATATATTTT.

V gene TRBV5-1 combines with J gene TRBJ2-2; TRBD1 matches at 11 bases. The germline CDR1 and CDR2 sequences are SGHRS and YFSETQ. This CDR3 contains 14 residues. Trimming at V came to 8 bases and at J to 5 bases, leaving 5 bases not matched to a gene. The CDR3 nucleotides are TGCGCCAGTAATGGACAGGGGGCGACCGGGGAGCTGTTTTTT. Protein: CASNGQGATGELFF.

The genes are TRBV24-1 and TRBJ2-1; 14 bases line up with TRBD2. There are 16 residues in the CDR3. From germline, CDR1 is KGHDR and CDR2 SFDVKD. The J segment lost 9 bases and the V segment lost 4 bases, leaving 7 bases of the junction unmatched. The CDR3 region has the DNA TGTGCCACCAGTGAAACGACTAGCGGGAGGGTTGGTGAGCAGTTCTTC. Its translation: CATSETTSGRVGEQFF.